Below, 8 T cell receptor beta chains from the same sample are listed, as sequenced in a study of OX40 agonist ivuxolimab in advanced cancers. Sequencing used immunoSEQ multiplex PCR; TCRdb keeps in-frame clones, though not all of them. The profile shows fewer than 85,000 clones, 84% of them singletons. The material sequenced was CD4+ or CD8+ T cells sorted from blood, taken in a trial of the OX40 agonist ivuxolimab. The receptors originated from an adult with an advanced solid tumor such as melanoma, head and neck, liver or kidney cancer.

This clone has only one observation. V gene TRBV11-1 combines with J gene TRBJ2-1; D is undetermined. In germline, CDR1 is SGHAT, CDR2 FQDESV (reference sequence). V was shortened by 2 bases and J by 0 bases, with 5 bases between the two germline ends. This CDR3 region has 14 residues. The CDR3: CASSLTGSYNEQFF. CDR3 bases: TGTGCCAGCAGCTTAACGGGCTCCTACAATGAGCAGTTCTTC.

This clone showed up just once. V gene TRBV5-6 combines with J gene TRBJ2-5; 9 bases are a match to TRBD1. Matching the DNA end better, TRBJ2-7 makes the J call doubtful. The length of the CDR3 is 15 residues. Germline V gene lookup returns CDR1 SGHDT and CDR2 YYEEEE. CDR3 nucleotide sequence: TGTGCCAGCAGCTTGTTTGGGACAGGGAACTACGAGCAGTACTTC. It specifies CASSLFGTGNYEQYF.

The DNA for the CDR3 is TGTGCCAGCAGCTTGGGACTAGCGGGAGTACATGAGCAGTTCTTC. Translating gives CASSLGLAGVHEQFF. The rearrangement uses TRBV5-6 and TRBJ2-1, with 12 bases matching TRBD2. Germline-derived CDR1 and CDR2 are SGHDT and YYEEEE. The CDR3 has 15 residues. V was clipped by 0 bases and J by 8 bases; unmatched bases: 3.

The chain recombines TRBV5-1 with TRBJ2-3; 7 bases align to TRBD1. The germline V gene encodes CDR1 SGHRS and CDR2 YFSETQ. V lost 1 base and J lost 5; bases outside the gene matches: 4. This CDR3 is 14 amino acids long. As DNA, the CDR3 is TGCGCCAGCAGCTTGCAGGGGGAATTAGATACGCAGTATTTT. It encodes CASSLQGELDTQYF.

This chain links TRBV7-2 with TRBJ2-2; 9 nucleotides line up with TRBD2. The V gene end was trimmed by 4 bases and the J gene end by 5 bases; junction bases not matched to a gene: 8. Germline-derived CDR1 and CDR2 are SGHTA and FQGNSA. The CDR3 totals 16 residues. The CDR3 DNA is TGTGCCAGCAGCTCCGAAGCGGGAGGAAGAACCGGGGAGCTGTTTTTT. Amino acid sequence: CASSSEAGGRTGELFF.

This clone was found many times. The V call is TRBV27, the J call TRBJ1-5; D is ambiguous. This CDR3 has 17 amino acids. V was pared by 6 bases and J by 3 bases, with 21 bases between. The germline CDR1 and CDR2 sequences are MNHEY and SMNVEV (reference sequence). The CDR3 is CASSRKYRGPANQPQHF. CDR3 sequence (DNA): TGTGCCAGCAGCCGAAAATATCGCGGGCCCGCCAATCAGCCCCAGCATTTT.

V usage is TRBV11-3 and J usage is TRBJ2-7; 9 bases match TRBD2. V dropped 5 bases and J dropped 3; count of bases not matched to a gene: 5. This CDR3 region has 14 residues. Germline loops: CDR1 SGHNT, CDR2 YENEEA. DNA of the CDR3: TGTGCCAGCAGCCCGGGACTAGCAATCTACGAGCAGTACTTC. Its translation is CASSPGLAIYEQYF. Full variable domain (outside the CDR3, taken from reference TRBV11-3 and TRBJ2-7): EAGVVQSPRYKIIEKKQPVAFWCNPISGHNTLYWYLQNLGQGPELLIRYENEEAVDDSQLPKDRFSAERLKGVDSTLKIQPAELGDSAVYLCASSPGLAIYEQYFGPGTRLTVT.

The CDR3 region has the DNA TGCGCCAGCAGCTTGACAGGGGTCGAAGAGACCCAGTACTTC. It is translated as CASSLTGVEETQYF. The chain joins TRBV5-1 to TRBJ2-5; 7 positions match TRBD1. The CDR3 covers 14 residues. Germline loops: CDR1 SGHRS, CDR2 YFSETQ. J lost 3 bases, V lost 1 base, and 3 bases had no gene match.